This T cell receptor beta chain was identified in a study of pediatric ulcerative colitis. Study-level points and caveats: No controls had the two rectal clonotypes shared by ulcerative colitis patients.

This clone was counted a single time. Its specificity is unknown. Sequencing was performed with immunoSEQ multiplex PCR; in TCRdb, only in-frame clones are kept and a portion is missing. The sample lists about 5,200 clones; 80% to 90% were seen once. This CDR3 region has 16 residues. Trimming pared 6 bases from V and 3 bases from J, leaving 20 bases between. The germline gives CDR1 MDHEN, CDR2 SYDVKM. Sequenced input: blood. The sequence was obtained from a boy between 10 and 17 years old with mild ulcerative colitis. This rearrangement joins TRBV28 to TRBJ1-2, with D perhaps matching TRBD1 (6 bases). CDR3 sequence (DNA): TGTGCCAGCAGCTACTTGGGGGCCGGTCTCGACTATGGCTACACCTTC. Translating it yields CASSYLGAGLDYGYTF.